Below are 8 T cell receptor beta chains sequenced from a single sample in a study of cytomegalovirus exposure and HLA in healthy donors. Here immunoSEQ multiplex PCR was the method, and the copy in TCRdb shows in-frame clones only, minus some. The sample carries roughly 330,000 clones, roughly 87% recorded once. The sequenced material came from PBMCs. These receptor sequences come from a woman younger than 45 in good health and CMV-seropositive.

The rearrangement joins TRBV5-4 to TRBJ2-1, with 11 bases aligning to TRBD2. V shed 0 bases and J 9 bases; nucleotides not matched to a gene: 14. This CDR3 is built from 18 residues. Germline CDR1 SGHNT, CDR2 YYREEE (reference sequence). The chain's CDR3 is CASSLVSLAGGPSGEQFF. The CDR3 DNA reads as TGTGCCAGCAGCTTGGTTTCCCTAGCGGGAGGCCCATCCGGTGAGCAGTTCTTC.

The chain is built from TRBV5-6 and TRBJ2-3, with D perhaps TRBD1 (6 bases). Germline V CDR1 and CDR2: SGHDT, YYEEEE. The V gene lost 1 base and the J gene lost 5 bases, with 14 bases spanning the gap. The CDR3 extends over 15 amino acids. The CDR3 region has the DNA TGTGCCAGCAGCTTGTGGCCAGGGGTTAAAGATACGCAGTATTTT. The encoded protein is CASSLWPGVKDTQYF.

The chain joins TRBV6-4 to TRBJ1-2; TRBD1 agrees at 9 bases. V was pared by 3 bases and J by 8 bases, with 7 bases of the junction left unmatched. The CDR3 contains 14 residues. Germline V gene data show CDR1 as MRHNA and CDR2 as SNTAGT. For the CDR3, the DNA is TGTGCCAGCAGTGAGACCGGGACAGGGTTGGGCTACACCTTC. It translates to CASSETGTGLGYTF.

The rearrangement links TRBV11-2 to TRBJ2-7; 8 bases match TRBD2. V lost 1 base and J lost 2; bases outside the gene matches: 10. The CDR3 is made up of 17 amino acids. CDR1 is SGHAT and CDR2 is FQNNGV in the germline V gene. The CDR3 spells CASSLARIAGLTYEQYF. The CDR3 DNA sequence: TGTGCCAGCAGCTTAGCCCGAATAGCGGGACTCACCTACGAGCAGTACTTC.

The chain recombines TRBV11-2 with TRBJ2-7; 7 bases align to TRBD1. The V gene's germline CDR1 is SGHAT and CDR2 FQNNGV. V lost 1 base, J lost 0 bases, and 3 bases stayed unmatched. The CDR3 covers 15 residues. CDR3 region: CASSLGRDSSYEQYF. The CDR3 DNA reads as TGTGCCAGCAGCTTAGGCCGGGACAGCTCCTACGAGCAGTACTTC.

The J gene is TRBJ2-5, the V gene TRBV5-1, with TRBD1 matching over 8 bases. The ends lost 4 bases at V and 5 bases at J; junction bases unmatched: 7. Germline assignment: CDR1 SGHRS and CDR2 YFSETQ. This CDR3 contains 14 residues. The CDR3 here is CASSDRTGWETQYF. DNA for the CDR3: TGCGCCAGCAGCGACAGGACAGGGTGGGAGACCCAGTACTTC.

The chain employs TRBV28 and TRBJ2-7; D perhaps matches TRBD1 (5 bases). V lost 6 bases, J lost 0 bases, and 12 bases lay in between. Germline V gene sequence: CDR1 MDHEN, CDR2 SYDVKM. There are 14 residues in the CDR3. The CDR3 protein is CASRPHRSSYEQYF. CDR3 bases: TGTGCCAGCAGACCTCACAGGAGCTCCTACGAGCAGTACTTC.

The CDR3 is CTIRKRNQPQHF. CDR3 DNA: TGCACCATAAGAAAGCGGAATCAGCCCCAGCATTTT. The rearrangement joins TRBV1 to TRBJ1-5. TRBV1 is designated a pseudogene. The CDR3 sequence is 12 residues long.